The 27 T cell receptor beta chains in this list originate from one sample, sequenced in a study of shared clonotypes between healthy human individuals. Repertoires were generated with immunoSEQ multiplex PCR, while TCRdb's copy carries only in-frame clones and drops some. The sample lists roughly 680,000 clones, 72% occurring once. Material for sequencing was memory CD4+ T cells sorted from blood. Subset specified: CD45RA-negative fraction. These receptors were collected from a woman in her 30s in good health.

The chain carries TRBV29-1 and TRBJ2-5; D is undetermined. CDR3 size: 10 residues. Trimming shortened V by 8 bases and J by 4 bases, and 8 bases separated the two germline ends. In germline, CDR1 is SQVTM, CDR2 ANQGSEA. The CDR3 reads CSPSRETQYF. CDR3 coding DNA: TGCAGCCCTTCACGAGAGACCCAGTACTTC.

This clone was seen only a few times. The chain carries TRBV7-2 and TRBJ2-1; D not certain. With 0 bases removed from V and 8 bases from J, the gap between germline ends came to 14 bases. Germline CDR1 is SGHTA and CDR2 is FQGNSA. The CDR3 is made up of 15 amino acids. The CDR3 spells CASSLAQTKADEQFF. Here the CDR3 DNA reads TGTGCCAGCAGCTTAGCCCAGACCAAGGCAGATGAGCAGTTCTTC.

The rearrangement links TRBV4-1 to TRBJ1-5, with D unclear. The germline V gene encodes CDR1 MGHRA and CDR2 YSYEKL. V was trimmed by 1 base and J by 0 bases, leaving 13 bases between them. The CDR3 consists of 17 residues. This CDR3 is CASSQGPGFGSNQPQHF. DNA for the CDR3: TGCGCCAGCAGCCAAGGGCCAGGATTCGGTAGCAATCAGCCCCAGCATTTT.

This sequence joins TRBV6-5 and TRBJ1-1; D perhaps matches TRBD1 (5 bases). V shed 2 bases and J shed 5 bases, with 9 bases lying between them. Germline V gene lookup returns CDR1 MNHEY and CDR2 SVGAGI. This CDR3 contains 13 residues. The CDR3 protein is CASSYMRGTEAFF. Here the CDR3 DNA reads TGTGCCAGCAGTTACATGAGGGGTACTGAAGCTTTCTTT.

CDR3 region: CASSQNGGETQYF. CDR3 nucleotide sequence: TGTGCCAGCAGCCAAAATGGTGGGGAGACCCAGTACTTC. The chain has TRBV7-8 and TRBJ2-5; D uncertain. CDR3 size: 13 residues. Deletions cut 5 bases from V and 5 bases from J, with 12 bases between. Per the germline V gene, CDR1 is SGHVS and CDR2 is FQNEAQ.

The genes are TRBV4-1 and TRBJ1-6; the match to TRBD1 covers 7 bases. Germline V gene data show CDR1 as MGHRA and CDR2 as YSYEKL. V shed 4 bases and J 10 bases; nucleotides not matched to a gene: 13. The CDR3 covers 16 residues. CDR3 in amino acids: CASSPNDRDRKSPLHF. The CDR3 DNA follows: TGCGCCAGCAGCCCTAACGACAGGGATCGAAAATCACCCCTCCACTTT.

The chain has TRBV5-4 and TRBJ1-4; perhaps TRBD1 as D (6 bases). This CDR3 comprises 14 residues. The V and J ends lost 2 bases and 6 bases respectively, with 11 bases between them. Germline CDR1 is SGHNT and CDR2 is YYREEE (reference sequence). The CDR3 loop is CASSLKGVYEKLFF. Written as DNA, the CDR3 is TGTGCCAGCAGCTTAAAGGGGGTGTATGAAAAACTGTTTTTT.

CDR3 in DNA: TGTGCCAGCAGCACACAGAGGGATCAGCCCCAGCATTTT. Its translation: CASSTQRDQPQHF. This sequence joins TRBV6-5 and TRBJ1-5; D remains ambiguous. This CDR3 comprises 13 residues. CDR1 is MNHEY, CDR2 SVGAGI, per germline. Trimming took 6 bases from V and 5 from J, leaving 11 bases between them.

This chain links TRBV28 with TRBJ1-1, with a weak D call TRBD1 (6 bases). This CDR3 comprises 15 residues. With 6 bases removed from V and 1 base from J, the gap between germline ends came to 15 bases. Germline V CDR1 and CDR2: MDHEN, SYDVKM. CDR3 nucleotides: TGTGCCAGCAGCCGCACCGAGACAGGGAACACTGAAGCTTTCTTT. It specifies CASSRTETGNTEAFF. Supplemented by reference TRBV28 and TRBJ1-1, the full variable domain reads DVKVTQSSRYLVKRTGEKVFLECVQDMDHENMFWYRQDPGLGLRLIYFSYDVKMKEKGDIPEGYSVSREKKERFSLILESASTNQTSMYLCASSRTETGNTEAFFGQGTRLTVV.

The chain employs TRBV7-2 and TRBJ2-4; D is undetermined. The CDR3 loop spans 17 amino acids. V was cut by 1 base and J by 0 bases, with 13 bases left in between. CDR1 SGHTA and CDR2 FQGNSA come from the germline V gene. CDR3 DNA: TGTGCCAGCAGCTTAGTGACGTCGGGTCTAGCCAAAAACATTCAGTACTTC. This codes for CASSLVTSGLAKNIQYF.

V usage is TRBV7-8 and J usage is TRBJ1-5; D uncertain. The CDR3 is made up of 14 amino acids. Between the trimmed V and J ends, which lost 2 bases and 2 bases, there was a span of 7 bases. Germline V gene sequence: CDR1 SGHVS, CDR2 FQNEAQ. In DNA, the CDR3 is TGTGCCAGCAGCTTACCGGGCGGCAATCAGCCCCAGCATTTT. Amino acids: CASSLPGGNQPQHF.

The sample holds a few counts of this clone. The rearrangement joins TRBV18 to TRBJ1-1, with D hard to call. Trimming shortened V by 5 bases and J by 6 bases, and 10 bases separated the two germline ends. This CDR3 has 12 amino acids. Germline assignment: CDR1 KGHSH and CDR2 LQKENI. The CDR3 nucleotides read TGTGCCAGCTCAGGAAGTGGGTCTGAAGCTTTCTTT. Its translation is CASSGSGSEAFF.

The J gene is TRBJ1-5, the V gene TRBV6-1, with a tentative D call TRBD1 (5 bases). The germline gives CDR1 MNHNS, CDR2 SASEGT. This CDR3 comprises 14 residues. V shed 1 base and J shed 4 bases, with 8 bases lying between them. CDR3 DNA sequence: TGTGCCAGCAGTGAAGGACAGCATAATCAGCCCCAGCATTTT. This codes for CASSEGQHNQPQHF.

The chain employs TRBV28 and TRBJ2-6; D not certain. The length of the CDR3 is 14 residues. Trimming removed 2 bases at V and 4 bases at J, with 6 bases between. Germline CDR1 MDHEN, CDR2 SYDVKM. This CDR3 reads CASSLISGANVLTF. The CDR3 coding sequence is TGTGCCAGCAGTTTAATCTCCGGGGCCAACGTCCTGACTTTC.

The chain combines TRBV27 with TRBJ2-7; D may match TRBD1 or TRBD2 (5 bases each). From germline, CDR1 is MNHEY and CDR2 SMNVEV (reference sequence). The CDR3 consists of 14 residues. Between the trimmed V and J ends, which lost 5 bases and 1 base, there was a span of 12 bases. The CDR3 DNA reads as TGTGCCAGCAGTACCCGGGACGGATCCTACGAGCAGTACTTC. Amino acid sequence: CASSTRDGSYEQYF.

For this clone: One base away lies a much larger clone, so this may be a sequencing read error. Other DNA sequences of this sample code for an identical CDR3. CDR3 nucleotide sequence: TGTGCCAGCAGCGCCAGCGGGAGCTCCTACAATGAGCAGTTCTTC. Translation: CASSASGSSYNEQFF. The chain links TRBV2 to TRBJ2-1; 8 bases map to TRBD2. The germline CDR1 and CDR2 sequences are SNHLY and FYNNEI. V was clipped by 6 bases and J by 0 bases; unmatched bases: 4. CDR3 length: 15 residues. The full variable domain, completed using reference TRBV2 and TRBJ2-1, is EPEVTQTPSHQVTQMGQEVILRCVPISNHLYFYWYRQILGQKVEFLVSFYNNEISEKSEIFDDQFSVERPDGSNFTLKIRSTKLEDSAMYFCASSASGSSYNEQFFGPGTRLTVL.

The V and J genes are TRBV7-7 and TRBJ2-5; 11 nucleotides align to TRBD1. CDR1 is SSHAT and CDR2 is FNYEAQ in the germline V gene (reference sequence). This CDR3 has 16 residues. The trim removed 5 bases at V and 4 bases at J, leaving 9 bases unmatched. Here the CDR3 DNA reads TGTGCCAGCAGCCCCAATTCGGGACAGGGGGGAGAGACCCAGTACTTC. Translating gives CASSPNSGQGGETQYF.

V usage is TRBV6-1 and J usage is TRBJ2-5; TRBD1 might be the D (6 bases). This CDR3 comprises 14 residues. Germline V gene lookup returns CDR1 MNHNS and CDR2 SASEGT. V lost 6 bases, J lost 5 bases, and 16 bases lay in between. The CDR3 spells CASRTTGRWETQYF. CDR3 nucleotides: TGTGCCAGCAGAACTACAGGGCGATGGGAGACCCAGTACTTC.

With regard to this clone: A junction end diverges from the germline sequence, so it may reflect a read error. The chain joins TRBV5-1 to TRBJ1-1; 7 bases are a match to TRBD1. Germline-derived CDR1 and CDR2 are SGHRS and YFSETQ. CDR3 size: 14 residues. The CDR3 DNA sequence: TGCGCGAGCAGGGGGTCGACAGAGAACACTGAAGCTTTCTTT. Translated, it gives CASRGSTENTEAFF.

This clone was counted only a few times. The CDR3 loop is CASSLSQGAGYGYTF. For the CDR3, the DNA is TGTGCCAGCAGTTTATCGCAGGGGGCGGGCTATGGCTACACCTTC. The rearrangement links TRBV27 to TRBJ1-2, with TRBD1 matching 8 bases. This CDR3 comprises 15 residues. The V and J ends lost 0 bases and 4 bases, in that order; junction bases with no gene match: 4. Germline V gene sequence: CDR1 MNHEY, CDR2 SMNVEV (reference sequence).

Of note for this clone: Other DNA variants within this sample encode the same CDR3. This chain connects TRBV19 to TRBJ2-2; 8 positions agree with TRBD2. The CDR3 covers 14 residues. V shed 1 base, J shed 6 bases, and the junction held 1 base outside the gene matches. Germline values: CDR1 LNHDA, CDR2 SQIVND (reference sequence). The CDR3 nucleotides read TGTGCCAGTAGTATAGCGGGAGGGCCCGGGGAGCTGTTTTTT. Its protein product is CASSIAGGPGELFF.

The chain has TRBV7-9 and TRBJ2-5, with a possible D match to TRBD1 (6 bases). Trimming left V 8 bases short and J 0 bases short, with 10 bases between. Germline-derived CDR1 and CDR2 are SEHNR and FQNEAQ (reference sequence). The CDR3 contains 13 residues. The DNA of the CDR3 is TGTGCCAGCCTCAGGACAGACCAAGAGACCCAGTACTTC. It yields the protein CASLRTDQETQYF.

This clone was observed a few times. V and J are TRBV27 and TRBJ1-3; D not resolved. The germline gives CDR1 MNHEY, CDR2 SMNVEV (reference sequence). The CDR3 spans 13 residues. V was trimmed by 3 bases and J by 4 bases, leaving 7 bases between them. CDR3 region: CASSFTVGNTIYF. The CDR3 coding sequence is TGTGCCAGCAGTTTCACAGTGGGAAACACCATATATTTT.

This clone was seen more than once but under ten times. V and J are TRBV29-1 and TRBJ1-2; D perhaps matches TRBD1 (5 bases). Trimming took off 3 bases at V and 3 bases at J, with 11 bases between the two ends. CDR1 is SQVTM and CDR2 is ANQGSEA in the germline V gene. The CDR3 has 13 residues. DNA for the CDR3: TGCAGCGTTGACCGCCAGGGAGACTATGGCTACACCTTC. It codes for CSVDRQGDYGYTF. The full variable domain, its missing parts supplied by reference TRBV29-1 and TRBJ1-2, is SAVISQKPSRDICQRGTSLTIQCQVDSQVTMMFWYRQQPGQSLTLIATANQGSEATYESGFVIDKFPISRPNLTFSTLTVSNMSPEDSSIYLCSVDRQGDYGYTFGSGTRLTVV.

Only one count was recorded for this clone. V gene TRBV6-1 combines with J gene TRBJ2-7, with D tentatively TRBD1 or TRBD2 (5 bases each). Germline CDR1 is MNHNS and CDR2 is SASEGT. The CDR3 extends over 14 amino acids. Trimming removed 5 bases from V and 2 bases from J, with 13 bases in between. The CDR3 spells CASSITGTTYEQYF. CDR3 nucleotide sequence: TGTGCCAGCAGTATCACCGGGACCACCTACGAGCAGTACTTC.

The chain joins TRBV2 to TRBJ1-2; weak D call: TRBD1 (6 bases). The germline gives CDR1 SNHLY, CDR2 FYNNEI. The CDR3 consists of 15 residues. V lost 2 bases and J lost 8, with 18 bases in between. The CDR3 region is CASSELGGIPEGYTF. CDR3 sequence (DNA): TGTGCCAGCAGTGAATTGGGGGGCATTCCGGAGGGCTACACCTTC.

Written as DNA, the CDR3 is TGTGCCAGCAGAAGAGCGGGAGGGCCCCACGAGCAGTACTTC. This sequence encodes CASRRAGGPHEQYF. The chain combines TRBV28 with TRBJ2-7, with 10 positions matching TRBD2. V was clipped by 6 bases and J by 5 bases; unmatched bases: 7. The germline CDR1 and CDR2 sequences are MDHEN and SYDVKM. The CDR3 is 14 amino acids.